This T cell receptor beta chain was identified in a study of blood T cell repertoires in COVID-19. Study context: PBMCs, B-cell-depleted T cells, or T cells were the source of the cDNA or gDNA that made up the material.

The J segment lost 2 bases and the V segment lost 4 bases, leaving 7 bases of the junction unmatched. This CDR3 has 16 residues. Germline assignment: CDR1 SGHRS and CDR2 YFSETQ. In the source study's methods: The authors estimated nucleated cell counts from reference gene primer amplification. The table came from immunoSEQ multiplex PCR; TCRdb's copy has only in-frame clones and leaves some out. The V and J calls and clone size were taken over from that table, and D and trimming were inferred from the DNA. The table lists more than 25,000 clones, roughly 91% of them singletons. The receptor was isolated from a man between 65 and 80 years old with active or convalescent COVID-19. The V call is TRBV5-1, the J call TRBJ1-4; 8 bases map to TRBD1. The sample consisted of peripheral blood. The CDR3 DNA reads TGCGCCAGCAGCCTAGGACAGGGTGTGACTAATGAAAAACTGTTTTTT. It yields the protein CASSLGQGVTNEKLFF.